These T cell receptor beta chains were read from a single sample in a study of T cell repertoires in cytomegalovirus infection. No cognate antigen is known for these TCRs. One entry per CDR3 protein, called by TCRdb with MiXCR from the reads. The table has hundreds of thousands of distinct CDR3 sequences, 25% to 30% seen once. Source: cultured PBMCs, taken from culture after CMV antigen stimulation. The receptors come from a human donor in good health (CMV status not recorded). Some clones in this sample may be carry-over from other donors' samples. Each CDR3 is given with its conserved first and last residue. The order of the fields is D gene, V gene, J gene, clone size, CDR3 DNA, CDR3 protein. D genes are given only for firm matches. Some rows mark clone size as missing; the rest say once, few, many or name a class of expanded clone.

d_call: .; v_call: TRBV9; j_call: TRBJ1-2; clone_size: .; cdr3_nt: TGTGCCAGCAGCCCCACGGACGGAAACTATGGCTACACCTTC; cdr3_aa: CASSPTDGNYGYTF
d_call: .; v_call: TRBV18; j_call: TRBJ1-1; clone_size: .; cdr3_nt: TGTGCCAGCTCACTTAGTACAGGCCTTTACACTGAAGCTTTCTTT; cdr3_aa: CASSLSTGLYTEAFF
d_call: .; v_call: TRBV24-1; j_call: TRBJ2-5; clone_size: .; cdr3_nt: TGTGCCACCAGTGATTTGCTAGGGAAAGAGACCCAGTACTTC; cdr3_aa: CATSDLLGKETQYF
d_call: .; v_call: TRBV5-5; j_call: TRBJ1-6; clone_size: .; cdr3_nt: TGTGCCAGCAGCCTCGGGGTTCGGGACTATAATTCACCCCTCCACTTT; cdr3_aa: CASSLGVRDYNSPLHF
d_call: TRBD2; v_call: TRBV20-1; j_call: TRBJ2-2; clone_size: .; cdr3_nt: TGCAGTGCTTTAAGGACTAGCGGGGACCTAAACACCGGGGAGCTGTTTTTT; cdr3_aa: CSALRTSGDLNTGELFF
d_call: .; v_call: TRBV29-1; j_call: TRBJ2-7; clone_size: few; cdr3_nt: TGCAGCGTAACGACACACTCCTACGAGCAGTACTTC; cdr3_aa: CSVTTHSYEQYF
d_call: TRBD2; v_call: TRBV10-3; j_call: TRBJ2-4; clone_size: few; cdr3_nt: TGTGCCATCAGCAGGACTAGCGGGGGAGAAGCCAAAAACATTCAGTACTTC; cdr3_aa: CAISRTSGGEAKNIQYF
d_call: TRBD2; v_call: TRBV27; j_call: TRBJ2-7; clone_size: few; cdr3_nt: TGTGCCAGCAGGCGTTCGACTAGCGGCTCCGAGCAGTACTTC; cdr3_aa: CASRRSTSGSEQYF
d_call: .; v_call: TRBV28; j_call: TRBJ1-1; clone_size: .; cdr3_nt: TGTGCCAGCAGCTTCAGGCGGGGCCCATCGAATGCTTTCTTT; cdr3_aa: CASSFRRGPSNAFF
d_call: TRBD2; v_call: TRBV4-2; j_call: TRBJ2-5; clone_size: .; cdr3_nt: TGTGCCAGCAGCCAAGCGACTAGCGGCCACCTCGGGGAGACCCAGTACTTC; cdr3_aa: CASSQATSGHLGETQYF
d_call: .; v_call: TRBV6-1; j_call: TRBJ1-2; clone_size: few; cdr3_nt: TGTGCCAGCAGTGACCCCGACACGATCTATGGCTACACCTTC; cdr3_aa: CASSDPDTIYGYTF
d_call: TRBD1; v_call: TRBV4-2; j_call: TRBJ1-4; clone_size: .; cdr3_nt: TGTGCCAGCAGCCCAAGGGACAGGGGAAATGAAAAACTGTTTTTT; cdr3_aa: CASSPRDRGNEKLFF
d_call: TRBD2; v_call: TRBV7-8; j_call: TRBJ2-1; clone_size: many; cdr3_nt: TGTGCCAGCAGCTCAAAGGGGCTAGCGGGGGCCAATGAGCAGTTCTTC; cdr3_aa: CASSSKGLAGANEQFF
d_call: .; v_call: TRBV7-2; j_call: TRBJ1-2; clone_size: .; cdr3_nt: TGTGCCAGCAGCCCGTCAGGTCTAGGCTACACCTTC; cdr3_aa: CASSPSGLGYTF
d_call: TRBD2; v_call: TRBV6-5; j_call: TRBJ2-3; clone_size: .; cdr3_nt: TGTGCCACCTCGCCGGGACTAGCGGGTTTTAGCACAGATACGCAGTATTTT; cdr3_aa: CATSPGLAGFSTDTQYF